This TCR beta chain was recovered during a study of shared clonotypes between healthy human individuals. V gave up 5 bases and J gave up 5 bases; unmatched junction bases: 9. Germline V gives CDR1 SGHAT, CDR2 FQNNGV. CDR3 length equals 15 residues. In the authors' methods: From ImmunoSEQ came sequences covering only the junction and carrying no quality scores, so filtering differed. Profiled with immunoSEQ multiplex PCR; TCRdb holds only in-frame clones, not every one. V, J and clone size are taken as reported in that table, and D and trimming were inferred from the DNA itself. The table shows about 2.1 million clones, with approximately 92% occurring only once. Study conclusions and caveats: The low donor count limited represented genetic and exposure-history diversity. Across a handful of donors, naive CD4 shared approximately 4.5%, naive CD8 over 3%, memory CD4 over 2%, memory CD8 0.4%.

Details on this clone: Its antigen is not known.

CD45RO-negative, CCR7-selected cells formed the naive CD8 fraction, which excluded terminally differentiated effector memory CD45RA+ cells. None of the donors, who were healthy HIV-negative adults, had recently had acute infections or vaccinations. The sample comprised naive CD8+ T cells from PBMCs. The clonotype was recovered from a man aged 18 to 35 in good health. Some clones in this sample may be carry-over from other donors' samples. V usage is TRBV11-2 and J usage is TRBJ1-3; 7 bases match TRBD1. The CDR3 is CASSTTWDSRNTIYF. The CDR3 DNA reads as TGTGCCAGCAGCACTACTTGGGACAGCCGAAACACCATATATTTT. The full variable domain, completed using reference TRBV11-2 and TRBJ1-3, is EAGVAQSPRYKIIEKRQSVAFWCNPISGHATLYWYQQILGQGPKLLIQFQNNGVVDDSQLPKDRFSAERLKGVDSTLKIQPAKLEDSAVYLCASSTTWDSRNTIYFGEGSWLTVV.